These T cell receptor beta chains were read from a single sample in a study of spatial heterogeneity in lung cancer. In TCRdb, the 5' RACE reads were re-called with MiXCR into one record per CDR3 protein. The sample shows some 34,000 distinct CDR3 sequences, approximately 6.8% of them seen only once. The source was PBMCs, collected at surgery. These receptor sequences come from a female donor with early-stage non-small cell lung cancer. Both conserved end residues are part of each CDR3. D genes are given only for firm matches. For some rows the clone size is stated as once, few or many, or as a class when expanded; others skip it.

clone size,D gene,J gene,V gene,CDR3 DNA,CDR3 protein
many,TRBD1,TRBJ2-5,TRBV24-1,TGTGCCACCAGTGATTTGACAGGGGGCGAAGAAGAGACCCAGTACTTC,CATSDLTGGEEETQYF
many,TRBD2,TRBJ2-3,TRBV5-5,TGTGCCAGCAGCTTGGCTTTAGCGGGGTGGGATACGCAGTATTTT,CASSLALAGWDTQYF
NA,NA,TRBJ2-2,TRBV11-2,TGTGCCAGCAGCTTACAGAACACCGGGGAGCTGTTTTTT,CASSLQNTGELFF
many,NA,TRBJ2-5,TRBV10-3,TGTGCCGCAGGGACGGCCCAAGAGACCCAGTACTTC,CAAGTAQETQYF
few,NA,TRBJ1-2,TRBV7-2,TGTGCCAGCAGCTTCACCGGTACTAATGGCTACACCTTC,CASSFTGTNGYTF
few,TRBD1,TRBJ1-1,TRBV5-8,TGTGCCAGCAGCTTCGGACAGGGAAACACTGAAGCTTTCTTT,CASSFGQGNTEAFF
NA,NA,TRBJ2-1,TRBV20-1,TGCAGTGCTGTAGGTAATCTAAATGAGCAGTTCTTC,CSAVGNLNEQFF
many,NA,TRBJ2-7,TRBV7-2,TGTGCCAGCAGCGCGCAAACAGGGTACGAGCAGTACTTC,CASSAQTGYEQYF
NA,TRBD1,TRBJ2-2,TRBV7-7,TGTGCTAGCAGCTCGGGACAGGGGGCGAGTACCGGGGAGCTGTTTTTT,CASSSGQGASTGELFF
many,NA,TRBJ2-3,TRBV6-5,TGTGCCAGCAGGACGGACGGCACAGATACGCAGTATTTT,CASRTDGTDTQYF
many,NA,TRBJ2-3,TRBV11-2,TGTGCCAGCAGCCGGCTGTCCACTGGAGATACGCAGTATTTT,CASSRLSTGDTQYF
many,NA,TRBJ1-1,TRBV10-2,TGCGCCAGCAGTGAAAAAGATGGGAGGGGAAACACTGAAGCTTTCTTT,CASSEKDGRGNTEAFF
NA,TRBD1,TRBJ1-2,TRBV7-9,TGTGCCAGCAGACAACCTCTACAGGGGGCGATAGGCTATGGCTACACCTTC,CASRQPLQGAIGYGYTF
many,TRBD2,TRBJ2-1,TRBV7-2,TGTGCCAGCAGCTTAGCGTATGTGGCGGGAGGCGGCTACAATGAGCAGTTCTTC,CASSLAYVAGGGYNEQFF
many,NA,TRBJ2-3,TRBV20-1,TGCAGTGCCACCGTCCCCTCAGAGTCAGATACGCAGTATTTT,CSATVPSESDTQYF
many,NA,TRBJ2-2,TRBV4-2,TGTGCCAGCAGCCAAGCCCTCGCCACGGCCGGGGAGCTGTTTTTT,CASSQALATAGELFF
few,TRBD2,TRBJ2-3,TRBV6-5,TGTGCCAGCACGACGGTGCATCTGGCGGGGGGGGGCACAGATACGCAGTATTTT,CASTTVHLAGGGTDTQYF
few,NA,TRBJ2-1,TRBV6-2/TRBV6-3,TGTGCCCGTACTCCAGCGGGTTTCTCCTACAATGAGCAGTTCTTC,CARTPAGFSYNEQFF
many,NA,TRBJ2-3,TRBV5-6,TGTGCCAGTTCGACTATCGACTCGTCAGATACGCAGTATTTT,CASSTIDSSDTQYF
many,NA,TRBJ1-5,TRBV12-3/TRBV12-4,TGTGCCAGCAGTTCCAGGGCCTGGGATCAGCCCCAGCATTTT,CASSSRAWDQPQHF
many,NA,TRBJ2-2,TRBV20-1,TGCAGTGCTAGTGGACAGATCACCGGGGAGCTGTTTTTT,CSASGQITGELFF
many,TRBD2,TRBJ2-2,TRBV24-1,TGTGCCACCAGCCCCCGACTAGCGGGGGTAACAAACACCGGGGAGCTGTTTTTT,CATSPRLAGVTNTGELFF
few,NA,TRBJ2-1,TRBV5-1,TGCGCCAGCAGCTTGGATGGGGGACCTTACAATGAGCAGTTCTTC,CASSLDGGPYNEQFF
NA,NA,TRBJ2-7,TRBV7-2,TGTGCCAGCAGCTTAGCGACTAGTCGGCAGTACTTC,CASSLATSRQYF
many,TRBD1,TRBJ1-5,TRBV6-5,TGTGCCAGCAGCCGGGACAGGGCCTCTAATCAGCCCCAGCATTTT,CASSRDRASNQPQHF
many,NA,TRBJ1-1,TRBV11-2,TGTGCCAGCAGCTTCGTGAACACTGAAGCTTTCTTT,CASSFVNTEAFF
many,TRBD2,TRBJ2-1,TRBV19,TGTGCCAGTATCTCCAGGGCTAGCGGGAGCTATGAGCAGTTCTTC,CASISRASGSYEQFF
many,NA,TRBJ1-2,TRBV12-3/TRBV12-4,TGTGCCAGCAGCTCCCTACGATACACCTTC,CASSSLRYTF
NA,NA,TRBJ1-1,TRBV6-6,TGTGCCAGCAGTTTACTCGGCGCGAACACTGAAGCTTTCTTT,CASSLLGANTEAFF
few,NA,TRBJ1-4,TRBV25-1,TGTGCCGGCCGAACAGGGAGTGCTGAAAAACTGTTTTTT,CAGRTGSAEKLFF
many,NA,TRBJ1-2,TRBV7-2,TGTGCCAGCAGCGGCCCTAGGGGAGGGTATGGCTACACCTTC,CASSGPRGGYGYTF
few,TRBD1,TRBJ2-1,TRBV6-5,TGTGCCAGCAGCCAAGGACAGGGTTACAGCGAGCAGTTCTTC,CASSQGQGYSEQFF
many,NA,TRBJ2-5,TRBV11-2,TGTGCCAGCAGCCCGGAGGAGACCCAGTACTTC,CASSPEETQYF
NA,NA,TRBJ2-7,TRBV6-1,TGTGCCAGCAGTGAGGGACACAGAGAATACGAGCAGTACTTC,CASSEGHREYEQYF
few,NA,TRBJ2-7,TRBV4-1,TGCGCCAGCAGCCAGGAGGGACAGCTTTCCTACGAGCAGTACTTC,CASSQEGQLSYEQYF
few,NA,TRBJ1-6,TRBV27,TGTGCCAGCAGTTTATATCGGGGCTCGGGCTCACCCCTCCACTTT,CASSLYRGSGSPLHF
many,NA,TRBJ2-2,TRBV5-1,TGCGCCAGCACAACCCCTTATCCTGGTGGGGAGCTGTTTTTT,CASTTPYPGGELFF
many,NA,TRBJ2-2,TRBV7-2,TGTGCCAGCAGCTACGGCTCTAACACCGGGGAGCTGTTTTTT,CASSYGSNTGELFF
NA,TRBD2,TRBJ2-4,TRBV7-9,TGTGCCAGCAGCTCGGGAGTCCTAGCGGGGTACAAAAACATTCAGTACTTC,CASSSGVLAGYKNIQYF
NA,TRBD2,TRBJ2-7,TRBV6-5,TGTGCCAGCCAACCGGGACTAGCGGGAGGAAAGGCCTACGAGCAGTACTTC,CASQPGLAGGKAYEQYF
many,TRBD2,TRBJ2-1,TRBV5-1,TGCGCCAGCAGCTTGGACCCTAGCGGGGGGGCTCTCTACAATGAGCAGTTCTTC,CASSLDPSGGALYNEQFF
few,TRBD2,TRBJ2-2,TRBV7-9,TGTGCCAGCAGCTTAGGGGCGCTAGCGGGAGAGACCGGGGAGCTGTTTTTT,CASSLGALAGETGELFF
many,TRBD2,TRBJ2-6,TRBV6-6,TGTGCCAGCAGTCCCACTAGCGGGGGGTTCTCTGGGGCCAACGTCCTGACTTTC,CASSPTSGGFSGANVLTF
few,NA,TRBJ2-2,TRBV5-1,TGCGCCAGCAGCTTGGTTGCAGGGAACACCGGGGAGCTGTTTTTT,CASSLVAGNTGELFF
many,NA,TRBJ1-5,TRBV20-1,TGCAGTGCTAGAGATCCCCAGGGAGAGCACCAGCCCCAGCATTTT,CSARDPQGEHQPQHF
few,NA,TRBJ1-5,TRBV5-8,TGTGCCAGCAGCTCGCGCCAGTTTCAGCCCCAGCATTTT,CASSSRQFQPQHF
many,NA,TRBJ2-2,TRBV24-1,TGTGCCACCTCGGAGGGGATAAACACCGGGGAGCTGTTTTTT,CATSEGINTGELFF
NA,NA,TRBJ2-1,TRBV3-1,TGTGCCAGCAGCCAAGGACCGGGGCCTCACGGCAATGAGCAGTTCTTC,CASSQGPGPHGNEQFF
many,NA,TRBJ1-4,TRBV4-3,TGCGCCAGCAGCCAAGATCGGCGTTTGGGTGAAAAACTGTTTTTT,CASSQDRRLGEKLFF
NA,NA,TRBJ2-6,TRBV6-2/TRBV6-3,TGTGCCAGCATCCTGGGCCGGATGGCTGGGGCCAACGTCCTGACTTTC,CASILGRMAGANVLTF
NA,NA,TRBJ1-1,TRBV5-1,TGCGCCAGCAGCTTCTCGCAGGGTGACACTGAAGCTTTCTTT,CASSFSQGDTEAFF
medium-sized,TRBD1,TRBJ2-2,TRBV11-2,TGTGCCAGCAGCTATCTCACCAGGGGGCGCGCCGGGGAGCTGTTTTTT,CASSYLTRGRAGELFF